The 27 T cell receptor beta chains in this list originate from one sample, sequenced in a study of T cell changes during pregnancy in multiple sclerosis. TCRdb keeps only in-frame clones here, not all; method: immunoSEQ multiplex PCR. Of over 85,000 clones listed, about nine tenths were seen once; the top ten hold over 1.5%. Sample: peripheral blood, taken after pregnancy. Receptors originate from a female donor in good health, enrolled as a control in a pregnancy study.

J is TRBJ1-1 and V is TRBV9; D unclear. The V gene's germline CDR1 is SGDLS and CDR2 YYNGEE. V lost 3 bases to trimming and J lost 0 bases, with 9 bases between them. The CDR3 is 14 amino acids. CDR3 nucleotide sequence: TGTGCCAGCAGCGAGACACCTATGAACACTGAAGCTTTCTTT. Its translation is CASSETPMNTEAFF.

The rearrangement links TRBV27 to TRBJ2-6; D is possibly TRBD1 (5 bases). Germline CDR1 MNHEY, CDR2 SMNVEV (reference sequence). The V and J ends lost 7 bases and 0 bases respectively, with 13 bases between them. The CDR3 totals 16 residues. The CDR3: CASTPGLSSGANVLTF. Written as DNA, the CDR3 is TGTGCCAGCACCCCAGGGCTAAGCTCTGGGGCCAACGTCCTGACTTTC.

This chain joins TRBV7-2 and TRBJ2-1; 12 bases agree with TRBD2. Germline V gene lookup returns CDR1 SGHTA and CDR2 FQGNSA. The CDR3 spans 17 residues. V shed 2 bases and J 5 bases; nucleotides not matched to a gene: 7. The CDR3 loop is CASSLRSSGGVHNEQFF. In DNA form, the CDR3 reads TGTGCCAGCAGCTTAAGGTCTAGCGGGGGGGTACACAATGAGCAGTTCTTC.

The chain uses TRBV28 and TRBJ2-1, with 7 bases lining up with TRBD1. Germline V gene data show CDR1 as MDHEN and CDR2 as SYDVKM. This CDR3 contains 19 residues. After removal of 0 bases from V and 5 bases from J, the junction contained 16 bases not matched to a gene. The CDR3 coding sequence is TGTGCCAGCAGTTTATGGGACGGACAGGCCTCTCGAGGGGACAATGAGCAGTTCTTC. It translates to CASSLWDGQASRGDNEQFF. The whole variable domain, filled in from reference TRBV28 and TRBJ2-1, reads DVKVTQSSRYLVKRTGEKVFLECVQDMDHENMFWYRQDPGLGLRLIYFSYDVKMKEKGDIPEGYSVSREKKERFSLILESASTNQTSMYLCASSLWDGQASRGDNEQFFGPGTRLTVL.

The genes are TRBV6-5 and TRBJ1-5, with 8 bases identical to TRBD1. Trimming cost V 5 bases and J 3 bases; bases outside gene matches: 3. The CDR3 extends over 14 amino acids. CDR1 is MNHEY and CDR2 is SVGAGI in the germline V gene. The CDR3 bases are TGTGCCAGCAGTCCGACAGGGGTCAATCAGCCCCAGCATTTT. Translation gives CASSPTGVNQPQHF.

The chain combines TRBV2 with TRBJ2-1, with 10 bases matching TRBD1. The CDR3 extends over 13 amino acids. CDR1 and CDR2 (germline): SNHLY, FYNNEI. The junction had 2 bases not matched to a gene; V was cut back by 3 bases and J by 9 bases. In nucleotides, the CDR3 is TGTGCCAGCAGTGATGGACAGGGGGGTGAGCAGTTCTTC. This translates into CASSDGQGGEQFF.

The chain is built from TRBV30 and TRBJ1-5; D unclear. There are 15 residues in the CDR3. The V end was cut by 0 bases, the J end by 4 bases, with 13 bases between. Per the germline V gene, CDR1 is GTSNPN and CDR2 is SVGIG (reference sequence). CDR3 loop: CAWSVPGKWNQPQHF. Here the CDR3 DNA reads TGTGCCTGGAGTGTCCCGGGGAAGTGGAATCAGCCCCAGCATTTT.

This clone appeared a single time. The sample holds other DNA sequences that translate to the same CDR3. The V gene is TRBV7-2, the J gene TRBJ2-2; tentatively, D is TRBD2 (5 bases). Germline loops: CDR1 SGHTA, CDR2 FQGNSA. Trimming shortened V by 0 bases and J by 5 bases, and 10 bases separated the two germline ends. The CDR3 length is 15 residues. The CDR3 is CASSLAGGLTGELFF. The CDR3 DNA follows: TGTGCCAGCAGCTTAGCTGGCGGGCTTACCGGGGAGCTGTTTTTT.

The J gene is TRBJ1-2, the V gene TRBV5-1; D is ambiguous. Germline CDR1 and CDR2: SGHRS and YFSETQ. CDR3 length: 15 residues. V was pared by 0 bases and J by 4 bases, with 13 bases between. CDR3 bases: TGCGCCAGCAGCTTGGCCCTGGATTCAGGCTATGGCTACACCTTC. It encodes CASSLALDSGYGYTF.

The chain combines TRBV6-1 with TRBJ1-1; D gene uncertain. The V gene's germline CDR1 is MNHNS and CDR2 SASEGT. This CDR3 has 14 residues. V lost 2 bases to trimming and J lost 6 bases, with 13 bases between them. The CDR3, as DNA: TGTGCCAGCAGTGAAATTTCTGACGGGGCTGAAGCTTTCTTT. Translation gives CASSEISDGAEAFF.

As to this clone: One end of the junction is discordant with germline, which a read error may explain. The rearrangement uses TRBV11-2 and TRBJ2-3; weak D call: TRBD2 (5 bases). The V gene's germline CDR1 is SGHAT and CDR2 FQNNGV. The CDR3 is 13 residues long. The CDR3 sequence: CASSSASRDTQYF. The CDR3 DNA sequence: TGTGCCAGCAGCTCGGCTAGCAGAGATACGCAGTATTTT.

This chain joins TRBV11-2 and TRBJ1-6; D gene unclear. This CDR3 contains 15 residues. V dropped 1 base and J dropped 8 bases, with 12 bases sitting between them. The V gene's germline CDR1 is SGHAT and CDR2 FQNNGV. CDR3 region: CASSLVWAIDSPLHF. CDR3 nucleotide sequence: TGTGCCAGCAGCTTAGTATGGGCGATAGATTCACCCCTCCACTTT.

The chain couples TRBV14 to TRBJ2-2; perhaps TRBD2 as D (6 bases). This CDR3 is 15 amino acids long. Germline V gene sequence: CDR1 SGHDN, CDR2 FVKESK. V shed 1 base and J shed 3 bases, with 9 bases lying between them. The CDR3 loop reads CASSQVGTYTGELFF. The CDR3 nucleotides read TGTGCCAGCAGCCAAGTTGGGACTTACACCGGGGAGCTGTTTTTT. The whole variable domain, remainder taken from reference TRBV14 and TRBJ2-2, is EAGVTQFPSHSVIEKGQTVTLRCDPISGHDNLYWYRRVMGKEIKFLLHFVKESKQDESGMPNNRFLAERTGGTYSTLKVQPAELEDSGVYFCASSQVGTYTGELFFGEGSRLTVL.

This clone was observed a single time. The rearrangement links TRBV5-1 to TRBJ2-7, with D possibly matching TRBD1 (5 bases). Trimming stripped 3 bases from V and 3 bases from J, with 10 bases between. The CDR3 extends over 13 amino acids. CDR1 and CDR2 (germline): SGHRS, YFSETQ. The CDR3 loop is CASSSGQGYEQYF. The CDR3 coding sequence is TGCGCCAGCAGCTCGGGTCAGGGCTACGAGCAGTACTTC.

This clone was detected once. This sequence joins TRBV4-1 and TRBJ2-7; TRBD1 matches 9 bases. Germline assignment: CDR1 MGHRA and CDR2 YSYEKL. CDR3 size: 14 residues. V shed 5 bases and J 4 bases; nucleotides not matched to a gene: 6. For the CDR3, the DNA is TGCGCCAGCAGCAAGTGGGACAGGGTATACGAGCAGTACTTC. Its translation: CASSKWDRVYEQYF.

CDR3 residues: CASSSRVQDTIYF. The DNA for the CDR3 is TGTGCCAGCAGTTCCAGGGTTCAGGACACCATATATTTT. This chain connects TRBV27 to TRBJ1-3; D is perhaps TRBD1 (5 bases). V was shortened by 4 bases and J by 8 bases, with 12 bases between the two germline ends. The CDR3 has 13 amino acids. Germline-derived CDR1 and CDR2 are MNHEY and SMNVEV (reference sequence).

This chain links TRBV5-4 with TRBJ1-1; 7 nucleotides match TRBD1. The CDR3 spans 14 residues. V lost 4 bases and J lost 8; bases outside the gene matches: 11. Germline V gives CDR1 SGHNT, CDR2 YYREEE (reference sequence). The CDR3 bases are TGTGCCAGCAGCGTACAGAGAGGGGGCCAAGAAGCTTTCTTT. It encodes CASSVQRGGQEAFF.

The chain couples TRBV29-1 to TRBJ1-1; 9 bases map to TRBD1. After removal of 5 bases from V and 5 bases from J, the junction contained 6 bases not matched to a gene. This CDR3 region has 13 residues. CDR1 is SQVTM and CDR2 is ANQGSEA in the germline V gene. CDR3 in amino acids: CSVRETGGTEAFF. The CDR3 DNA follows: TGCAGCGTTAGGGAGACAGGGGGAACTGAAGCTTTCTTT.

This sequence joins TRBV6-1 and TRBJ2-7, with 8 bases identical to TRBD1. This CDR3 has 14 residues. J gave up 6 bases and V 6 bases, and 10 bases lay outside the gene matches. The V gene's germline CDR1 is MNHNS and CDR2 SASEGT. DNA for the CDR3: TGTGCCAGCAGAGCAGGGGGCGCGGTAGTCGAGCAGTACTTC. The encoded protein is CASRAGGAVVEQYF.

The chain carries TRBV9 and TRBJ2-7; D perhaps matches TRBD2 (5 bases). V lost 0 bases, J lost 7 bases, and 11 bases lay in between. The germline CDR1 and CDR2 sequences are SGDLS and YYNGEE. The CDR3 spans 13 residues. The CDR3 here is CASSVEVRGEQYF. CDR3 DNA: TGTGCCAGCAGCGTAGAGGTCCGGGGAGAGCAGTACTTC.

This clone was observed a handful of times. The V gene is TRBV5-1, the J gene TRBJ1-3, with a possible D match to TRBD1 (5 bases). V shed 0 bases and J shed 0 bases, with 7 bases lying between them. Germline CDR1 reads SGHRS; CDR2 reads YFSETQ. The CDR3 loop spans 15 amino acids. The CDR3 loop reads CASSLGQNSGNTIYF. As DNA, the CDR3 is TGCGCCAGCAGCTTGGGACAGAACTCTGGAAACACCATATATTTT.

V gene TRBV30 combines with J gene TRBJ2-7; weak D call: TRBD1 (6 bases). The CDR3 has 16 amino acids. V lost 4 bases to trimming and J lost 2 bases, with 21 bases between them. CDR1 GTSNPN and CDR2 SVGIG come from the germline V gene (reference sequence). CDR3: CAWTSIRTVKTYEQYF. For the CDR3, the DNA is TGTGCCTGGACCAGTATAAGGACAGTGAAGACCTACGAGCAGTACTTC. The full variable domain, in which reference TRBV30 and TRBJ2-7 provide the parts outside the CDR3, is SQTIHQWPATLVQPVGSPLSLECTVEGTSNPNLYWYRQAAGRGLQLLFYSVGIGQISSEVPQNLSASRPQDRQFILSSKKLLLSDSGFYLCAWTSIRTVKTYEQYFGPGTRLTVT.

The V gene is TRBV27, the J gene TRBJ2-3; TRBD2 is a possible D gene (6 bases). The ends were cut back, 6 bases at V and 5 bases at J, with 12 bases in the middle. Germline values: CDR1 MNHEY, CDR2 SMNVEV (reference sequence). The CDR3 is 13 amino acids. CDR3 residues: CASSPGRIDTQYF. For the CDR3, the DNA is TGTGCCAGCAGCCCCGGGAGAATAGATACGCAGTATTTT.

The V call is TRBV14, the J call TRBJ1-1, with TRBD1 identical over 7 bases. The J segment lost 5 bases and the V segment lost 4 bases, leaving 7 bases of the junction unmatched. This CDR3 contains 14 residues. CDR1 and CDR2 (germline): SGHDN, FVKESK. This chain's CDR3 is CASSRDRVRTEAFF. The CDR3 nucleotides read TGTGCCAGCAGCCGAGACAGGGTGAGGACTGAAGCTTTCTTT. The whole variable domain, filled in from reference TRBV14 and TRBJ1-1, reads EAGVTQFPSHSVIEKGQTVTLRCDPISGHDNLYWYRRVMGKEIKFLLHFVKESKQDESGMPNNRFLAERTGGTYSTLKVQPAELEDSGVYFCASSRDRVRTEAFFGQGTRLTVV.

This chain uses TRBV7-3 with TRBJ1-1; D call uncertain. The CDR3 spans 13 residues. V was shortened by 2 bases and J by 2 bases, with 6 bases between the two germline ends. Germline values: CDR1 SGHTA, CDR2 FQGTGA. Here the CDR3 DNA reads TGTGCCAGCAGCTTACTTAGCAACACTGAAGCTTTCTTT. It yields the protein CASSLLSNTEAFF.

V and J are TRBV7-9 and TRBJ1-2, with TRBD1 matching over 8 bases. With V trimmed by 3 bases and J by 8 bases, 8 bases remained unmatched. Germline loops: CDR1 SEHNR, CDR2 FQNEAQ (reference sequence). This CDR3 has 14 residues. The CDR3 sequence: CASSLGQATEGYTF. DNA of the CDR3: TGTGCCAGCAGCTTGGGACAGGCCACCGAAGGCTACACCTTC.

The chain recombines TRBV5-5 with TRBJ1-4, with 8 bases matching TRBD1. The CDR3 is 15 amino acids. Germline CDR1 and CDR2: SGHKS and YYEKEE (reference sequence). The J segment lost 4 bases and the V segment lost 4 bases, leaving 6 bases of the junction unmatched. In DNA, the CDR3 is TGTGCCAGCAGCCCGGGGACAGGCCTTAATGAAAAACTGTTTTTT. It translates to CASSPGTGLNEKLFF.